Detailed here is one T cell receptor (beta chain). Its antigen remains unknown. Trimming shortened V by 0 bases and J by 2 bases, and 14 bases separated the two germline ends. The CDR3 totals 16 residues. CDR1 DFQATT and CDR2 SNEGSKA come from the germline V gene (reference sequence). The entry originates in a study of blood T cells in healthy people across ages. General study findings and limits: Aged donors had fewer naive CD4+ cells and lower diversity than long-lived donors. Diversity estimated from one million T cells was considered an underestimate.

The second PCR ran about 7 to 12 cycles with a sample-barcoded 5' primer and J-beta primers. TCRdb called the 5' RACE reads again in MiXCR, with one record for every CDR3 protein. This sample yields over a million distinct CDR3 sequences, of which around 45% are seen a single time; 15% to 20% belongs to the top ten. They isolated at least 6 million PBMCs from each sample. The chain carries TRBV20-1 and TRBJ1-5, with D uncertain. This receptor was taken from an older woman in good health. The sample comprised blood. The CDR3 protein is CSARDLQAGRNQPQHF. CDR3 nucleotide sequence: TGCAGTGCTAGAGATCTCCAGGCCGGGCGCAATCAGCCCCAGCATTTT.